The 21 T cell receptor beta chains given below trace back to one sample, sequenced in a study of shared clonotypes between healthy human individuals (dated by TCRdb to 2018 to 2020). The library was made by the immunoSEQ multiplex PCR assay. TCRdb carries this immuneACCESS record with in-frame sequences only. Its versions omit some clonotypes, under half of them owing to an unresolved V gene in the studies checked, with the rest unexplained. This sample holds a few million clones; around 90% were observed only once. The ten top clones hold 0.37% of the sample. Source material: naive CD4+ T cells from PBMCs. The cell subset or site tag for this specimen amounts to: CD45RA+ positively selected. These receptors were obtained from a man aged 18 to 30 in good health. Some clones in this sample may be carry-over from other donors' samples.

This rearrangement joins TRBV9 to TRBJ2-7; 11 bases map to TRBD1. V lost 4 bases and J lost 7; bases outside the gene matches: 4. Germline assignment: CDR1 SGDLS and CDR2 YYNGEE. The CDR3 loop spans 13 amino acids. CDR3 nucleotides: TGTGCCAGCAGCTCCGGGACAGGGGGGGAGCAGTACTTC. Translating gives CASSSGTGGEQYF. The complete variable domain, with remaining parts taken from reference TRBV9 and TRBJ2-7, reads DSGVTQTPKHLITATGQRVTLRCSPRSGDLSVYWYQQSLDQGLQFLIQYYNGEERAKGNILERFSAQQFPDLHSELNLSSLELGDSALYFCASSSGTGGEQYFGPGTRLTVT.

In this sample, this clone turned up once. V usage is TRBV5-5 and J usage is TRBJ2-1; 10 bases line up with TRBD2. J lost 4 bases, V lost 0 bases, and 4 bases had no gene match. The CDR3 runs 16 residues. CDR1 is SGHKS, CDR2 YYEKEE, per germline (reference sequence). This CDR3 is CASSLVWTSGYNEQFF. CDR3 nucleotides: TGTGCCAGCAGCTTGGTATGGACTAGCGGATACAATGAGCAGTTCTTC.

CDR3: CASNSGRISGNTIYF. CDR3 DNA sequence: TGTGCCAGTAATAGTGGGAGAATCTCTGGAAACACCATATATTTT. The chain recombines TRBV19 with TRBJ1-3; no clear D gene. This CDR3 comprises 15 residues. The ends were cut back, 7 bases at V and 0 bases at J, with 13 bases in the middle. CDR1 LNHDA and CDR2 SQIVND come from the germline V gene (reference sequence).

The chain combines TRBV28 with TRBJ1-5; no clear D. The ends were cut back, 5 bases at V and 2 bases at J, with 13 bases in the middle. Germline V gene lookup returns CDR1 MDHEN and CDR2 SYDVKM. CDR3 length equals 15 residues. The CDR3, as DNA: TGTGCCAGCAGTCCAGCAACAAGGGGCAATCAGCCCCAGCATTTT. This sequence encodes CASSPATRGNQPQHF.

This clone has just one count. The chain carries TRBV7-3 and TRBJ1-1; D is uncertain. Trimming took off 2 bases at V and 8 bases at J, with 9 bases between the two ends. Germline lookup yields CDR1 SGHTA and CDR2 FQGTGA. The CDR3 totals 12 residues. The CDR3 spells CASSLSRMEAFF. As DNA, the CDR3 is TGTGCCAGCAGCTTATCCCGGATGGAAGCTTTCTTT.

The gene calls are TRBV9 and TRBJ1-5, with D hard to call. The V gene lost 1 base and the J gene lost 5 bases, with 10 bases spanning the gap. The CDR3 length is 14 residues. Germline-derived CDR1 and CDR2 are SGDLS and YYNGEE. CDR3 sequence reads: CASSVSWKDQPQHF. In nucleotides, the CDR3 is TGTGCCAGCAGCGTAAGCTGGAAAGATCAGCCCCAGCATTTT.

The V and J genes are TRBV4-2 and TRBJ1-4; D not certain. The V gene lost 1 base and the J gene lost 7 bases, with 16 bases spanning the gap. CDR3 length: 16 residues. Germline assignment: CDR1 LGHNA and CDR2 YNFKEQ. For the CDR3, the DNA is TGTGCCAGCAGCCAAGGGTTCGCGACTGAGCTTGAAAAACTGTTTTTT. Encoded protein: CASSQGFATELEKLFF.

This chain joins TRBV30 and TRBJ2-1; 9 bases agree with TRBD2. With 0 bases clipped from V and 7 bases from J, the junction kept 4 bases outside the gene matches. This CDR3 has 14 amino acids. Germline-derived CDR1 and CDR2 are GTSNPN and SVGIG (reference sequence). This CDR3 reads CAWSVSAGGNEQFF. The CDR3 coding sequence is TGTGCCTGGAGTGTATCGGCGGGAGGGAATGAGCAGTTCTTC.

The chain joins TRBV7-3 to TRBJ2-5; D not certain. Germline assignment: CDR1 SGHTA and CDR2 FQGTGA. The CDR3 covers 13 residues. V shed 2 bases and J shed 1 base, with 5 bases lying between them. The CDR3 coding sequence is TGTGCCAGCAGCTTACTTCCCCAAGAGACCCAGTACTTC. Residues: CASSLLPQETQYF.

In regard to this clone: Additional DNA sequences in this sample encode the identical CDR3. J is TRBJ2-1 and V is TRBV29-1; D is unclear. The V end lost 4 bases, the J end lost 0 bases, and 10 bases lay between the germline ends. Per the germline V gene, CDR1 is SQVTM and CDR2 is ANQGSEA. The CDR3 has 14 residues. Here the CDR3 DNA reads TGCAGCGTTGTGCGCGGATTCTCCTACAATGAGCAGTTCTTC. It is translated as CSVVRGFSYNEQFF.

The chain employs TRBV11-2 and TRBJ2-2; 9 nucleotides match TRBD1. CDR1 is SGHAT and CDR2 is FQNNGV in the germline V gene. J was trimmed by 4 bases and V by 5 bases; bases with no gene match: 8. The CDR3 has 16 residues. CDR3 amino acids: CASSTGQGSFTGELFF. In nucleotides, the CDR3 is TGTGCCAGCAGCACGGGACAGGGTTCATTCACCGGGGAGCTGTTTTTT.

This CDR3 reads CASSQAGRGDQYF. CDR3 coding DNA: TGTGCCAGCAGCCAAGCCGGGCGTGGAGACCAGTACTTC. V and J are TRBV14 and TRBJ2-5; D is undetermined. This CDR3 is 13 amino acids long. In germline, CDR1 is SGHDN, CDR2 FVKESK. Trimming left V 1 base short and J 10 bases short, with 13 bases between.

J is TRBJ2-1 and V is TRBV7-9; D is possibly TRBD1 (5 bases). CDR1 is SEHNR, CDR2 FQNEAQ, per germline (reference sequence). V lost 6 bases and J 0 bases, leaving 15 bases between the germline ends. There are 16 residues in the CDR3. Here the CDR3 DNA reads TGTGCCAGCAGTTTACAGGTTTGGGGCTCCTACAATGAGCAGTTCTTC. Its translation is CASSLQVWGSYNEQFF.

This chain links TRBV11-1 with TRBJ2-7; D is unclear. Germline V gene sequence: CDR1 SGHAT, CDR2 FQDESV (reference sequence). CDR3 length equals 14 residues. Trimming shortened V by 5 bases and J by 6 bases, and 17 bases separated the two germline ends. This CDR3 reads CASSPTPRVGEQYF. In nucleotides, the CDR3 is TGTGCCAGCAGCCCTACCCCCCGAGTCGGCGAGCAGTACTTC. Full variable domain (missing parts from reference TRBV11-1 and TRBJ2-7): EAEVAQSPRYKITEKSQAVAFWCDPISGHATLYWYRQILGQGPELLVQFQDESVVDDSQLPKDRFSAERLKGVDSTLKIQPAELGDSAMYLCASSPTPRVGEQYFGPGTRLTVT.

V usage is TRBV7-3 and J usage is TRBJ2-7; 13 nucleotides agree with TRBD2. CDR1 is SGHTA and CDR2 is FQGTGA in the germline V gene. V shed 1 base and J 0 bases; nucleotides not matched to a gene: 9. The CDR3 consists of 19 residues. The CDR3 loop reads CASSLKGLAGQESSYEQYF. DNA of the CDR3: TGTGCCAGCAGCTTAAAGGGACTAGCGGGACAGGAGAGCTCCTACGAGCAGTACTTC.

This chain joins TRBV9 and TRBJ2-7, with D perhaps matching TRBD1 or TRBD2 (6 bases each). Germline V gene sequence: CDR1 SGDLS, CDR2 YYNGEE. V lost 4 bases and J 3 bases, leaving 23 bases between the germline ends. CDR3 length: 17 residues. The CDR3 is CASSPRGQGGRGYEQYF. CDR3 in DNA: TGTGCCAGCAGCCCCCGAGGTCAGGGAGGCAGGGGCTACGAGCAGTACTTC.

This clone was observed a single time. The J gene is TRBJ2-7, the V gene TRBV4-3, with 9 bases that match TRBD2. The CDR3 spans 15 residues. Losses at the gene ends were 2 bases for V and 2 bases for J; bases not matched to a gene: 4. Germline V gene data show CDR1 as LGHNA and CDR2 as YSLEER. CDR3 nucleotides: TGCGCCAGCAGCCAAACTCGACTAGCGGCCTACGAGCAGTACTTC. It yields the protein CASSQTRLAAYEQYF.

This chain links TRBV4-2 with TRBJ1-1; D perhaps matches TRBD1 (5 bases). Germline V gene lookup returns CDR1 LGHNA and CDR2 YNFKEQ. The V and J ends lost 6 bases and 1 base respectively, with 12 bases between them. CDR3 length: 14 residues. The CDR3 here is CASRKGQGNTEAFF. In nucleotides, the CDR3 is TGTGCCAGCAGGAAAGGGCAGGGGAACACTGAAGCTTTCTTT.

As for this clone: One end of the junction varies from germline; a read error may be responsible. The chain recombines TRBV5-4 with TRBJ2-1, with 8 nucleotides matching TRBD2. CDR3 length: 15 amino acids. Germline V gives CDR1 SGHNT, CDR2 YYREEE (reference sequence). CDR3 DNA: TGTGCCAGCAACTTGGGTAGTAGCGGGATGGGTGAGCAGTTCTTC. Residues: CASNLGSSGMGEQFF.

Worth noting for this clone: The same CDR3 can be traced to other DNA sequences in this sample. The CDR3: CASSLTGNSYNEQFF. The DNA for the CDR3 is TGTGCCAGCAGCTTAACAGGGAACTCCTACAATGAGCAGTTCTTC. This chain connects TRBV7-3 to TRBJ2-1; no clear D gene. The CDR3 extends over 15 amino acids. The V end was cut by 0 bases, the J end by 0 bases, with 6 bases between. CDR1 and CDR2 (germline): SGHTA, FQGTGA.

V gene TRBV18 combines with J gene TRBJ1-2; D uncertain. Between the trimmed V and J ends, which lost 0 bases and 4 bases, there was a span of 9 bases. CDR3 length: 14 amino acids. Germline V CDR1 and CDR2: KGHSH, LQKENI. Here the CDR3 reads CASSPPADPYGYTF. In nucleotides, the CDR3 is TGTGCCAGCTCACCACCGGCGGATCCCTATGGCTACACCTTC. Looking up the rest from reference TRBV18 and TRBJ1-2 gives the full variable domain: NAGVMQNPRHLVRRRGQEARLRCSPMKGHSHVYWYRQLPEEGLKFMVYLQKENIIDESGMPKERFSAEFPKEGPSILRIQQVVRGDSAAYFCASSPPADPYGYTFGSGTRLTVV.